This TCR beta chain was profiled in a study of blood T cell repertoires in COVID-19 (TCRdb year 2020). Background for the entire study: Samples from collaborators originated in the United States, Italy and Spain and spanned both the acute and convalescent phases of COVID-19. The material from the prospective study consisted of cDNA or gDNA derived from T cells, B-cell-depleted T cells, or PBMCs. Nearly every sample came with metadata listing a de-identified subject ID, COVID-19 status, age in years and sex. The repertoires were made available in a free public database intended to serve as a resource for research on the immune response to SARS-CoV-2. Where available, HLA class I and class II types were obtained from metadata supplied by the sample provider rather than from assay-based typing. The samples were drawn from the first 160 participants of the ongoing ImmuneRACE study and from some 1,300 subjects provided by 6 global collaborators. Deeply sampled blood TCRbeta repertoires from subjects exposed to, actively infected with, or recovered from COVID-19 were included in the dataset.

Participants in the prospective study were aged about 18 to 100 years, lived in 24 United States geographic areas, and enrolled through a virtual design. In the prospective study, cohorts were assigned on the basis of participant-reported clinical history obtained from a screening survey and a study questionnaire. Recovered participants in ImmuneRACE Cohort 3 were defined by two consecutive negative NP/OP PCR tests, clearance by a healthcare professional, or resolution of symptoms. In the prospective study, whole blood, serum and a nasopharyngeal or oropharyngeal swab were collected from each participant by mobile phlebotomists. Over a roughly 2-month period, participants in the prospective study had the option of providing additional blood draws and questionnaires. Prospective study blood samples were shipped either frozen or at room temperature before DNA extraction. Details on this clone: No antigen is known for it. No much larger clone is present one base from it, and per-base qualities are unavailable.

Broad study findings and their caveats: How much clinical and demographic metadata was included differed by source and by participant, and the metadata was provided uncurated.

The immunoSEQ Assay, a bias-controlled multiplex PCR, was used to amplify TCRbeta CDR3 regions from genomic DNA. The authors' analysis ran thus. The number of nucleated cells in each sample was estimated by amplification of reference gene primers within the assay. To quantify the absolute abundance of each unique TCRbeta CDR3 rearrangement, sequence reads were collapsed and filtered. For each sample, productive Simpson clonality was calculated by taking the square root of Simpson's diversity index across productive rearrangements. This immuneACCESS table, as held by TCRdb, lists in-frame sequences with V and J called but not all clones. Of the missing ones, under half trace to an unresolved V gene in checked studies; the others have no known cause. The V and J calls and clone size are taken from that table; D and trimming were inferred from the DNA. The sample profile shows around 250,000 clones; approximately 84% of them were found once. The ten largest clones add up to around 15% of the sample.

The sequenced sample consisted of PBMCs or T cells enriched from blood (not recorded which). The source is a man between 18 and 35 years old who had recovered from COVID-19.

The DNA sequence is TGTGCCAGCAGTTTACAGGGGGCCCGCACAGATACGCAGTATTTT. Translation gives CASSLQGARTDTQYF. This chain is built from TRBV27 and TRBJ2-3, with 8 bases aligning to TRBD1. V is cut back by 2 bases and J by 1 base, with 2 bases in the junction unmatched. Its CDR3 holds 15 amino acids, cysteine through phenylalanine. Only the CDR3 DNA stays, 45 bases, in frame from base 1. The germline V gene (reference sequence) provides CDR1 MNHEY and CDR2 SMNVEV.